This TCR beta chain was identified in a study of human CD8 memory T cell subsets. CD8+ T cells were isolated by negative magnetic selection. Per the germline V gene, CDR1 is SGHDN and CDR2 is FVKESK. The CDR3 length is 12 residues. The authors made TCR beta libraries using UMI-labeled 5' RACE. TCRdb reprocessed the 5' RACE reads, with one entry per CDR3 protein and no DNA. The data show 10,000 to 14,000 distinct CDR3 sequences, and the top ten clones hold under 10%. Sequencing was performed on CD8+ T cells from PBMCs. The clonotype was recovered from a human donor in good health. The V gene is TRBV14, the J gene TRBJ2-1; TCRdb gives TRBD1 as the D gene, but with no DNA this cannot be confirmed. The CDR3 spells CASSPGGDEQFF.